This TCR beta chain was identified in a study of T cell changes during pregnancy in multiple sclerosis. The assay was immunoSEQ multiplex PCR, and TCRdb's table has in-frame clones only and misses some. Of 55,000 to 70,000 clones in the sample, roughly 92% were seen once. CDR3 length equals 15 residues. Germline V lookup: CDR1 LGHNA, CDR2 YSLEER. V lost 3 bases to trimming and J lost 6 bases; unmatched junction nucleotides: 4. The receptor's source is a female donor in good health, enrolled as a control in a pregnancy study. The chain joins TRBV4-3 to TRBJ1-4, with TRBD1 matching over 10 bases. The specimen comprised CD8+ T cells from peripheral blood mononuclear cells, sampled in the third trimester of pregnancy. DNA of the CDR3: TGCGCCAGCAGCCAGACAGGGGGCGTATATGAAAAACTGTTTTTT. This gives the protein CASSQTGGVYEKLFF.